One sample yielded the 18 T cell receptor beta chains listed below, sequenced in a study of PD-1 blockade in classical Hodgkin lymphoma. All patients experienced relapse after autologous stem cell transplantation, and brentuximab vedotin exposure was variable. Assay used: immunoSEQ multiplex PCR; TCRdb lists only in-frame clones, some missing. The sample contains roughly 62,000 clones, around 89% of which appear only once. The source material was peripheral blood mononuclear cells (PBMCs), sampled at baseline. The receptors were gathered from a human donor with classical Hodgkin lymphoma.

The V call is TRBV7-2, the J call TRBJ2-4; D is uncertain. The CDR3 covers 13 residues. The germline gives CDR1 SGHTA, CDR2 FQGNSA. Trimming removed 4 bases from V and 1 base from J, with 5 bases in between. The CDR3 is CASSSSAKNIQYF. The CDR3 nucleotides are TGTGCCAGCAGCTCTTCGGCCAAAAACATTCAGTACTTC.

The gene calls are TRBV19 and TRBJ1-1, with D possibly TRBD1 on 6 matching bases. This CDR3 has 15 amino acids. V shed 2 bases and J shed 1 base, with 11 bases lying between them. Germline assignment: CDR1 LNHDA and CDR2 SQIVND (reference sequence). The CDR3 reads CASSIRLGANTEAFF. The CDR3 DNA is TGTGCCAGTAGTATACGTTTGGGGGCGAACACTGAAGCTTTCTTT.

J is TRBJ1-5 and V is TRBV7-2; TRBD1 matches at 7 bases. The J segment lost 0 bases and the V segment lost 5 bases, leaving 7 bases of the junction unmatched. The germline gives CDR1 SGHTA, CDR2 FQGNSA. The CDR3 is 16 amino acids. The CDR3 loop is CASSQTQGNSNQPQHF. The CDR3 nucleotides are TGTGCCAGCAGCCAAACACAGGGGAATAGCAATCAGCCCCAGCATTTT.

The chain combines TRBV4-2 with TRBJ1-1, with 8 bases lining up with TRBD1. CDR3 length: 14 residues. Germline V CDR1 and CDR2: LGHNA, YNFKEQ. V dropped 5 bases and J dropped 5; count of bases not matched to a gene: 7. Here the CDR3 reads CASSLDRVRTEAFF. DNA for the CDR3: TGTGCCAGCAGCTTGGACAGGGTGAGAACTGAAGCTTTCTTT.

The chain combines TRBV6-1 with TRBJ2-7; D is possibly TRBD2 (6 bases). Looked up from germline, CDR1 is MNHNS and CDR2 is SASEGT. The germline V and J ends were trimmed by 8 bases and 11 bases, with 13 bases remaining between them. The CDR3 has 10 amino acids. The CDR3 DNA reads TGTGCCAGCGGTTGGGGGGTTAAGTACTTC. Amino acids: CASGWGVKYF.

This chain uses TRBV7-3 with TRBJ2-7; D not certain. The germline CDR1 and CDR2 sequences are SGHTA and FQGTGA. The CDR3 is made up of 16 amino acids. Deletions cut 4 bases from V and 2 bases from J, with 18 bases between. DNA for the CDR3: TGTGCCAGCAGCTCCAACACCGGGCCGACCGCCTACGAGCAGTACTTC. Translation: CASSSNTGPTAYEQYF.

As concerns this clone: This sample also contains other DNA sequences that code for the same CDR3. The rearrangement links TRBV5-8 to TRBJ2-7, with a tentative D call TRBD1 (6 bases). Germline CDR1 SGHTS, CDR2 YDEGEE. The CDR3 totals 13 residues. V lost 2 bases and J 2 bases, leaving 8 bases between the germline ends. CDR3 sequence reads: CASSLGGPYEQYF. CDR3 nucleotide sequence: TGTGCCAGCAGCTTAGGGGGACCCTACGAGCAGTACTTC.

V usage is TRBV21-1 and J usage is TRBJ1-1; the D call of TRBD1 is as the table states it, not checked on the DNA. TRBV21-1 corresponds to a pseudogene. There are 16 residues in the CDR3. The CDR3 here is CASSNNPGQEGTEAFF. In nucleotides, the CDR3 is TGTGCCAGCAGCAACAATCCGGGACAAGAGGGCACTGAAGCTTTCTTT.

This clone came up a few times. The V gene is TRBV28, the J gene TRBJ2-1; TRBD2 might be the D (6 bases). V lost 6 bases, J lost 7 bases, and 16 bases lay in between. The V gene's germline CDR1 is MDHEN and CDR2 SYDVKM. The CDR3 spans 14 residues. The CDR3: CASSPIPGGNEQFF. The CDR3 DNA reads TGTGCCAGCAGCCCAATACCCGGGGGTAATGAGCAGTTCTTC. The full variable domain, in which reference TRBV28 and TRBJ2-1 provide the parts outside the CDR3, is DVKVTQSSRYLVKRTGEKVFLECVQDMDHENMFWYRQDPGLGLRLIYFSYDVKMKEKGDIPEGYSVSREKKERFSLILESASTNQTSMYLCASSPIPGGNEQFFGPGTRLTVL.

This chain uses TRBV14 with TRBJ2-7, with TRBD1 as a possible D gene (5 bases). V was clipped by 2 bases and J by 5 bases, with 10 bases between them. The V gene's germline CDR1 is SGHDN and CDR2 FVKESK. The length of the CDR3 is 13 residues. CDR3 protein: CASSQNLGHEQYF. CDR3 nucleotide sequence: TGTGCCAGCAGCCAAAACCTGGGGCACGAGCAGTACTTC.

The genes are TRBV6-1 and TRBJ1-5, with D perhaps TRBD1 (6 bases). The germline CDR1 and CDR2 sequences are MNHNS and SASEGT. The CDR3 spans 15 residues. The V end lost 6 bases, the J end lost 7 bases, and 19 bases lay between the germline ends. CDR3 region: CASSEPGGAGQPQHF. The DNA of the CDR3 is TGTGCCAGCAGCGAACCGGGGGGGGCAGGGCAGCCCCAGCATTTT.

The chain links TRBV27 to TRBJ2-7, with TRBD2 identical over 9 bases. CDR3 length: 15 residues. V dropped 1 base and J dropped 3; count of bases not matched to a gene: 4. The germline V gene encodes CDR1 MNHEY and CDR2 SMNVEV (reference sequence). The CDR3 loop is CASSLWASGDYEQYF. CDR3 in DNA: TGTGCCAGCAGTTTATGGGCTAGCGGGGACTACGAGCAGTACTTC.

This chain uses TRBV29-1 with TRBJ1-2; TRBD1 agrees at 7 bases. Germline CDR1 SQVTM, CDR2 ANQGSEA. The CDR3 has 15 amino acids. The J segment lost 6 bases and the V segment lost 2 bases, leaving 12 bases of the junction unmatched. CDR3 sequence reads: CSVEREKGAGNGYTF. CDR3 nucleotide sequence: TGCAGCGTTGAACGGGAGAAGGGGGCAGGGAATGGCTACACCTTC.

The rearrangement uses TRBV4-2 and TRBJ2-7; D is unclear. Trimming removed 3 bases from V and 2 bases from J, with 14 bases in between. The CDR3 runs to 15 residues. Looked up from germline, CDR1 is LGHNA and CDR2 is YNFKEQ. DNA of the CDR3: TGTGCCAGCAGCCACTCTCTTGACGGCGCCTACGAGCAGTACTTC. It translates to CASSHSLDGAYEQYF.

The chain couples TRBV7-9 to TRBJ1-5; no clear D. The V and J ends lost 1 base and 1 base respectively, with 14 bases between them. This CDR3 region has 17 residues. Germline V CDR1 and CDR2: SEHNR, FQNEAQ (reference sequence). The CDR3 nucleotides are TGTGCCAGCAGCTTAGACGGTATGGGGTGGAGCAATCAGCCCCAGCATTTT. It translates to CASSLDGMGWSNQPQHF.

CDR3 nucleotides: TGCGCCAGCAGCAATCGTCGAGAGGGAGGTGGCTACACCTTC. Translated, it gives CASSNRREGGGYTF. The J gene is TRBJ1-2, the V gene TRBV5-1; D not certain. The germline V gene encodes CDR1 SGHRS and CDR2 YFSETQ. Trimming removed 4 bases from V and 7 bases from J, with 17 bases in between. The CDR3 is 14 residues long.

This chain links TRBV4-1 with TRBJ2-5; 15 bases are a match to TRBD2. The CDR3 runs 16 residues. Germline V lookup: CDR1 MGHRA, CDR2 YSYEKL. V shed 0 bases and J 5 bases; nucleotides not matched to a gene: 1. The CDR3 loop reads CASSQEGLAGGETQYF. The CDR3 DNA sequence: TGCGCCAGCAGCCAAGAAGGACTAGCGGGGGGGGAGACCCAGTACTTC.

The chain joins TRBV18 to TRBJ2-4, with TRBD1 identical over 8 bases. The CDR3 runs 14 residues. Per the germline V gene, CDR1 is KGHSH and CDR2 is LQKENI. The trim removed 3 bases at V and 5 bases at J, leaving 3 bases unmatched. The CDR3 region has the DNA TGTGCCAGCTCACCCCGACAGGGGCAAAACATTCAGTACTTC. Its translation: CASSPRQGQNIQYF. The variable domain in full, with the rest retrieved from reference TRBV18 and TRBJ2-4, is NAGVMQNPRHLVRRRGQEARLRCSPMKGHSHVYWYRQLPEEGLKFMVYLQKENIIDESGMPKERFSAEFPKEGPSILRIQQVVRGDSAAYFCASSPRQGQNIQYFGAGTRLSVL.